This T cell receptor beta chain comes out of a study of blood T cell repertoires in COVID-19. Study-wide context: In each case, the material was cDNA or gDNA derived from T cells, B-cell-depleted T cells, or PBMCs.

The CDR3 is made up of 12 amino acids. V lost 1 base to trimming and J lost 8 bases, with 8 bases between them. Germline CDR1 reads LNHNV; CDR2 reads YYDKDF (reference sequence). In the study's own analysis: Nucleated cell counts were estimated from reference gene primer amplification. Using immunoSEQ multiplex PCR, the repertoire was profiled, and TCRdb retains in-frame clones only, with some absent. V and J calls and clone size are given by that table; D and trimming were obtained from the DNA. The table lists around 300,000 clones, more than 80% of them singletons. The sequencing sample was made of PBMCs or T cells enriched from blood (not recorded which). This rearrangement joins TRBV15 to TRBJ1-1; D not certain. The clonotype comes from a woman aged 18-29 years who had recovered from COVID-19. The CDR3 DNA reads TGTGCCACCAGCAGAGCAGGCAGGGAAGCTTTCTTT. Amino acids: CATSRAGREAFF.